Presented here are 27 T cell receptor beta chains from one specimen sequenced in a study of blood T cell repertoires in COVID-19 (dated by TCRdb to 2019 to 2021). The library came from the immunoSEQ multiplex PCR assay. TCRdb retrieved this table from immuneACCESS and kept in-frame rearrangements only. Not all clones are present; in checked studies, unresolved V genes account for under half, and no reason is known for the remainder. The sample includes roughly 180,000 clones, with approximately 87% observed a single time. The top ten hold approximately 4.4% of the sample. Sequencing was done on a sample of PBMCs or T cells enriched from blood (not recorded which). These receptor sequences come from a woman aged 50 to 65 who had recovered from COVID-19.

The J gene is TRBJ1-4, the V gene TRBV9, with a possible D match to TRBD1 (5 bases). The V and J ends lost 2 bases and 8 bases respectively, with 13 bases between them. Germline V gene sequence: CDR1 SGDLS, CDR2 YYNGEE. The CDR3 spans 14 residues. CDR3 nucleotides: TGTGCCAGCAGCGTGTCCCTCGGGGGAGAAAAACTGTTTTTT. Its protein product is CASSVSLGGEKLFF.

This clone appeared a few times. The chain is built from TRBV28 and TRBJ1-4; 9 nucleotides agree with TRBD1. V dropped 1 base and J dropped 7; count of bases not matched to a gene: 1. This CDR3 region has 14 residues. CDR1 and CDR2 from the germline V gene are MDHEN and SYDVKM. CDR3 sequence reads: CASSLSGQGEKLFF. DNA for the CDR3: TGTGCCAGCAGTTTATCGGGACAGGGTGAAAAACTGTTTTTT.

This rearrangement joins TRBV12-3 or TRBV12-4 to TRBJ1-5; tentative D call: TRBD1 (5 bases). The CDR3 loop spans 13 amino acids. V dropped 3 bases and J dropped 5 bases, with 8 bases sitting between them. The CDR3 DNA follows: TGTGCCAGCAGTTTTGACAGTTATCAGCCCCAGCATTTT. This encodes CASSFDSYQPQHF.

The chain uses TRBV7-9 and TRBJ1-1; D gene unclear. The V gene lost 1 base and the J gene lost 0 bases, with 12 bases spanning the gap. Germline loops: CDR1 SEHNR, CDR2 FQNEAQ (reference sequence). The CDR3 loop spans 16 amino acids. The CDR3 protein is CASSLGGRPMNTEAFF. CDR3 DNA: TGTGCCAGCAGCTTAGGAGGGCGGCCCATGAACACTGAAGCTTTCTTT.

The chain is built from TRBV18 and TRBJ1-5, with 7 bases that match TRBD1. Germline CDR1 and CDR2: KGHSH and LQKENI. The V segment lost 3 bases and the J segment 3 bases; nucleotides outside the gene matches: 2. The CDR3 covers 14 residues. CDR3 sequence reads: CASSPGQANQPQHF. The CDR3 DNA is TGTGCCAGCTCACCTGGACAGGCCAATCAGCCCCAGCATTTT.

This sequence joins TRBV10-2 and TRBJ1-2, with D unresolved. The germline V and J ends were trimmed by 1 base and 8 bases, with 8 bases remaining between them. Germline V gives CDR1 WSHSY, CDR2 SAAADI. CDR3 length: 12 amino acids. The CDR3 region has the DNA TGCGCCAGCAGTGAGTTGGCTGGCGGCTACACCTTC. Protein sequence: CASSELAGGYTF.

CDR3 sequence reads: CATSDDSPSPRYTGELFF. Here the CDR3 DNA reads TGTGCCACCAGTGATGATTCCCCTAGTCCTCGGTACACCGGGGAGCTGTTTTTT. This chain links TRBV24-1 with TRBJ2-2; no clear D gene. Germline V gene sequence: CDR1 KGHDR, CDR2 SFDVKD. The CDR3 contains 18 residues. Trimming stripped 3 bases from V and 3 bases from J, with 19 bases between.

V is TRBV10-2 and J is TRBJ1-1; TRBD1 matches at 10 bases. The germline gives CDR1 WSHSY, CDR2 SAAADI. The V segment lost 6 bases and the J segment 7 bases; nucleotides outside the gene matches: 5. This CDR3 comprises 13 residues. The CDR3 protein is CASSLDRGNEAFF. CDR3 DNA sequence: TGCGCCAGCAGCCTGGACAGGGGGAATGAAGCTTTCTTT.

The chain employs TRBV29-1 and TRBJ1-2; D gene unclear. The CDR3 runs to 12 residues. The V and J ends lost 0 bases and 9 bases respectively, with 11 bases between them. Germline assignment: CDR1 SQVTM and CDR2 ANQGSEA. For the CDR3, the DNA is TGCAGCGTTGAAGACACGGTGGTCCGCTACACCTTC. It encodes CSVEDTVVRYTF.

This clone was seen once. The gene calls are TRBV6-6 and TRBJ2-3; 10 positions agree with TRBD1. The CDR3 has 14 amino acids. Germline trimming cut 8 bases from V and 7 bases from J; bases unmatched to any gene: 9. Germline values: CDR1 MNHNY, CDR2 SVGAGI (reference sequence). CDR3 sequence (DNA): TGTGCCAGCGGAGCCGGACAGGGGGGGTATACGCAGTATTTT. Its protein is CASGAGQGGYTQYF.

The genes are TRBV20-1 and TRBJ2-5; D might be TRBD2 (5 bases). This CDR3 contains 12 residues. Germline V CDR1 and CDR2: DFQATT, SNEGSKA (reference sequence). V was trimmed by 3 bases and J by 3 bases, leaving 8 bases between them. CDR3 amino acids: CSASVGEETQYF. CDR3 DNA: TGCAGTGCTAGTGTGGGAGAAGAGACCCAGTACTTC.

The CDR3 region has the DNA TGTGCCAGCAGCGAATACCTAGCGGGGGTCACAGATACGCAGTATTTT. It yields the protein CASSEYLAGVTDTQYF. V gene TRBV9 combines with J gene TRBJ2-3; 10 bases match TRBD2. This CDR3 region has 16 residues. Germline CDR1 and CDR2: SGDLS and YYNGEE. Trimming at V came to 3 bases and at J to 2 bases, leaving 6 bases not matched to a gene. Full variable domain (outside the CDR3, taken from reference TRBV9 and TRBJ2-3): DSGVTQTPKHLITATGQRVTLRCSPRSGDLSVYWYQQSLDQGLQFLIQYYNGEERAKGNILERFSAQQFPDLHSELNLSSLELGDSALYFCASSEYLAGVTDTQYFGPGTRLTVL.

This clone showed up just once. The chain carries TRBV2 and TRBJ1-4; 7 nucleotides line up with TRBD1. Trimming at V came to 6 bases and at J to 6 bases, leaving 10 bases not matched to a gene. Per the germline V gene, CDR1 is SNHLY and CDR2 is FYNNEI. This CDR3 has 15 residues. The CDR3 nucleotides read TGTGCCAGCAGGGATTACAGGGGTCCGGATGAAAAACTGTTTTTT. Amino acids: CASRDYRGPDEKLFF.

V gene TRBV6-5 combines with J gene TRBJ2-2, with 11 bases matching TRBD2. Germline trimming cut 6 bases from V and 5 bases from J; bases unmatched to any gene: 5. Per germline, CDR1 MNHEY and CDR2 SVGAGI. This CDR3 comprises 15 residues. The CDR3 protein is CASRNVAGGTGELFF. The CDR3 DNA reads TGTGCCAGCAGGAACGTAGCGGGAGGGACCGGGGAGCTGTTTTTT.

The CDR3, as DNA: TGTGCTAGTGGTTTGCTCCGGGGGGAGTATAGCAATCAGCCCCAGCATTTT. This encodes CASGLLRGEYSNQPQHF. The chain combines TRBV12-5 with TRBJ1-5; perhaps TRBD1 as D (5 bases). Germline V CDR1 and CDR2: LGHNT, FRNRAP. With 2 bases removed from V and 0 bases from J, the gap between germline ends came to 14 bases. This CDR3 has 17 residues.

The chain uses TRBV4-1 and TRBJ1-1; 8 positions agree with TRBD1. The CDR3 length is 16 residues. V was pared by 3 bases and J by 4 bases, with 10 bases of the junction left unmatched. Germline V CDR1 and CDR2: MGHRA, YSYEKL. The CDR3 region has the DNA TGCGCCAGCAGCCAGGTCCGACAGGGGATGGGCACTGAAGCTTTCTTT. Residues: CASSQVRQGMGTEAFF.

The chain combines TRBV19 with TRBJ2-3; the D is unclear. Germline CDR1 LNHDA, CDR2 SQIVND (reference sequence). V shed 5 bases and J shed 3 bases, with 9 bases lying between them. CDR3 length equals 13 residues. CDR3 DNA sequence: TGTGCCAGTAGTGCCCAGGTGACAGATACGCAGTATTTT. It codes for CASSAQVTDTQYF.

The V gene is TRBV18, the J gene TRBJ1-4; the D is unclear. The CDR3 has 12 residues. Germline assignment: CDR1 KGHSH and CDR2 LQKENI. Between the trimmed V and J ends, which lost 1 base and 10 bases, there was a span of 7 bases. The CDR3 loop reads CASSPRETKLFF. The CDR3 DNA is TGTGCCAGCTCACCACGGGAGACAAAACTGTTTTTT.

V usage is TRBV10-3 and J usage is TRBJ1-5, with a possible D match to TRBD1 (5 bases). This CDR3 comprises 15 residues. From germline, CDR1 is ENHRY and CDR2 SYGVKD. The V end was cut by 6 bases, the J end by 0 bases, with 12 bases between. The CDR3 DNA is TGTGCCATCAGGGAGACAGACACTAGCAATCAGCCCCAGCATTTT. Residues: CAIRETDTSNQPQHF.

The chain recombines TRBV5-5 with TRBJ2-7; 7 nucleotides align to TRBD1. The length of the CDR3 is 14 residues. Losses at the gene ends were 0 bases for V and 4 bases for J; bases not matched to a gene: 4. Per germline, CDR1 SGHKS and CDR2 YYEKEE (reference sequence). The CDR3 loop is CASSLATGVYEQYV. CDR3 nucleotide sequence: TGTGCCAGCAGCTTGGCCACAGGGGTTTACGAGCAGTACGTC.

This clone has just a few counts. The chain links TRBV7-2 to TRBJ1-2; possible D gene TRBD1, 6 bases. Deletions cut 5 bases from V and 5 bases from J, with 15 bases between. Germline loops: CDR1 SGHTA, CDR2 FQGNSA. The CDR3 is 14 residues long. The CDR3: CASSHGQTLYGYTF. DNA for the CDR3: TGTGCCAGCAGCCATGGACAGACCTTATATGGCTACACCTTC. The complete variable domain, with remaining parts taken from reference TRBV7-2 and TRBJ1-2, reads GAGVSQSPSNKVTEKGKDVELRCDPISGHTALYWYRQSLGQGLEFLIYFQGNSAPDKSGLPSDRFSAERTGGSVSTLTIQRTQQEDSAVYLCASSHGQTLYGYTFGSGTRLTVV.

The V call is TRBV27, the J call TRBJ2-1; weak D call: TRBD2 (6 bases). The CDR3 has 13 amino acids. The germline V gene encodes CDR1 MNHEY and CDR2 SMNVEV (reference sequence). Deletions cut 2 bases from V and 8 bases from J, with 10 bases between. The CDR3 spells CASSLRRAYEQFF. CDR3 DNA sequence: TGTGCCAGCAGTTTAAGGAGGGCATATGAGCAGTTCTTC.

The CDR3 sequence: CASSPNRGGGGGYTF. In DNA, the CDR3 is TGTGCCAGTAGCCCAAATCGAGGGGGGGGCGGTGGCTACACCTTC. The gene calls are TRBV19 and TRBJ1-2; tentatively, D is TRBD1 (6 bases). V lost 6 bases, J lost 7 bases, and 21 bases lay in between. The CDR3 totals 15 residues. Germline V gives CDR1 LNHDA, CDR2 SQIVND (reference sequence).

The CDR3 loop reads CASRPGGRAPQPQHF. CDR3 sequence (DNA): TGTGCCAGCAGGCCGGGGGGCAGGGCCCCTCAGCCCCAGCATTTT. The rearrangement uses TRBV27 and TRBJ1-5; D perhaps matches TRBD1 (6 bases). The V end lost 6 bases, the J end lost 6 bases, and 18 bases lay between the germline ends. The germline gives CDR1 MNHEY, CDR2 SMNVEV (reference sequence). CDR3 length equals 15 residues.

The chain uses TRBV9 and TRBJ1-4; D gene unclear. CDR3 size: 15 residues. Trimming removed 0 bases at V and 5 bases at J, with 11 bases between. Germline CDR1 and CDR2: SGDLS and YYNGEE. The CDR3 loop is CASSVAGKLNEKLFF. In DNA, the CDR3 is TGTGCCAGCAGCGTAGCAGGCAAGCTGAATGAAAAACTGTTTTTT.

V gene TRBV5-6 combines with J gene TRBJ2-3, with TRBD2 identical over 10 bases. V was clipped by 0 bases and J by 10 bases; unmatched bases: 5. Germline V gives CDR1 SGHDT, CDR2 YYEEEE. The CDR3 extends over 14 amino acids. The CDR3 nucleotides read TGTGCCAGCAGCTTGGGGACTAGCGGCGATCCGCAGTATTTT. Amino acid sequence: CASSLGTSGDPQYF.

The chain has TRBV10-3 and TRBJ1-1; TRBD1 agrees at 8 bases. Per the germline V gene, CDR1 is ENHRY and CDR2 is SYGVKD. The ends lost 7 bases at V and 1 base at J; junction bases unmatched: 2. This CDR3 is 13 amino acids long. The CDR3: CAITGQGNTEAFF. CDR3 nucleotide sequence: TGTGCCATCACAGGACAGGGGAACACTGAAGCTTTCTTT.